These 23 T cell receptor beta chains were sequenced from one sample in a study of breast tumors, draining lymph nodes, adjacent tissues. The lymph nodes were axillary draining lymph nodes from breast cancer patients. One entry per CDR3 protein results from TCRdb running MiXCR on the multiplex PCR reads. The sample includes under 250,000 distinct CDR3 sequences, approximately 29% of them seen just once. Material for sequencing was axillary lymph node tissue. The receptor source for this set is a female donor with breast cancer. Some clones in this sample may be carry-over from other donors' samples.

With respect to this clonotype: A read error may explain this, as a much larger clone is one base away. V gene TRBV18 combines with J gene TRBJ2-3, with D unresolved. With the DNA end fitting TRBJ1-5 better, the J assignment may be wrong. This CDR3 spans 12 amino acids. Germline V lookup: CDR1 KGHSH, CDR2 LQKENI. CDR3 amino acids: CASSPVSDTQHF. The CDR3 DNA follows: TGTGCCAGCTCACCAGTGTCAGATACGCAGCATTTT.

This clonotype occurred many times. The CDR3 protein is CASRPTSGPPYEQYF. The CDR3 DNA reads as TGTGCCAGCAGGCCTACTAGCGGGCCACCCTACGAGCAGTACTTC. J is TRBJ2-7 and V is TRBV11-1; 9 bases line up with TRBD2. V lost 6 bases and J lost 2; bases outside the gene matches: 8. This CDR3 contains 15 residues. Germline CDR1 and CDR2: SGHAT and FQDESV (reference sequence). Looking up the rest from reference TRBV11-1 and TRBJ2-7 gives the full variable domain: EAEVAQSPRYKITEKSQAVAFWCDPISGHATLYWYRQILGQGPELLVQFQDESVVDDSQLPKDRFSAERLKGVDSTLKIQPAELGDSAMYLCASRPTSGPPYEQYFGPGTRLTVT.

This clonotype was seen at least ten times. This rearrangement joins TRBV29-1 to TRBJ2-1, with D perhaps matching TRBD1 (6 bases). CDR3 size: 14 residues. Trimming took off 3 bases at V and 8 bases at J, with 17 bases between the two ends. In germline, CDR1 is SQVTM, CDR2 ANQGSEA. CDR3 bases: TGCAGCGTTGAGAGTGGGGGCAGGCGGCATGAGCAGTTCTTC. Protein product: CSVESGGRRHEQFF.

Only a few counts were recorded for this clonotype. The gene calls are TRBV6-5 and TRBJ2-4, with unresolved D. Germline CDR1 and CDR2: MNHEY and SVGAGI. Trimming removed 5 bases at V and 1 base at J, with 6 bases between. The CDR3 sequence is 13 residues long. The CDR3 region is CASSPSAKNIQYF. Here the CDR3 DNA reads TGTGCCAGCAGTCCAAGCGCCAAAAACATTCAGTACTTC.

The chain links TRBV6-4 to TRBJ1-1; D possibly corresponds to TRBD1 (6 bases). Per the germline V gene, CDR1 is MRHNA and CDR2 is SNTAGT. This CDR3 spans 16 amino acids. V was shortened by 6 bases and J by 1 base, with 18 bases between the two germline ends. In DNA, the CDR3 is TGTGCCAGCAGCGGACAGAGGAGAACTCCGAACACTGAAGCTTTCTTT. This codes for CASSGQRRTPNTEAFF.

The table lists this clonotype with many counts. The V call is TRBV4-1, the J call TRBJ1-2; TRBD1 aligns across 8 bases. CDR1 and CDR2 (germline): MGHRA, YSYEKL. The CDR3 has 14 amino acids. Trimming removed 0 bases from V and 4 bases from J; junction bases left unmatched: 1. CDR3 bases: TGCGCCAGCAGCCAAGAGACAGGGGCCTATGGCTACACCTTC. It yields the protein CASSQETGAYGYTF.

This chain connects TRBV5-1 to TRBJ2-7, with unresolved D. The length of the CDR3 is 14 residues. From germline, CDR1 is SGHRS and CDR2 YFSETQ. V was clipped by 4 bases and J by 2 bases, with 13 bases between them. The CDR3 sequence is CASSPIGPAYEQYF. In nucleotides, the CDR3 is TGCGCCAGCAGCCCTATCGGGCCTGCCTACGAGCAGTACTTC. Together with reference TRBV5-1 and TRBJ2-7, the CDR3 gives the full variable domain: KAGVTQTPRYLIKTRGQQVTLSCSPISGHRSVSWYQQTPGQGLQFLFEYFSETQRNKGNFPGRFSGRQFSNSRSEMNVSTLELGDSALYLCASSPIGPAYEQYFGPGTRLTVT.

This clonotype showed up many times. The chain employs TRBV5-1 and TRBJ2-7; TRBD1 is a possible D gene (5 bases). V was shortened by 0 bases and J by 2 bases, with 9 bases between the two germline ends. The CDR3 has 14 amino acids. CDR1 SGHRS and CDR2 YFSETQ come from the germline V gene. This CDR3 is CASSLGTPTYEQYF. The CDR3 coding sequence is TGCGCCAGCAGCTTGGGGACACCCACCTACGAGCAGTACTTC.

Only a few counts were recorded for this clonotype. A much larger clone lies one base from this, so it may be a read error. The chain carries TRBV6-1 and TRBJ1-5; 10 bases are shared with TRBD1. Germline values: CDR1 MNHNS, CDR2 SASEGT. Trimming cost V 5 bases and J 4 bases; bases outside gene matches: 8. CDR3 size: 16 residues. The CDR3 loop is CASSLRQGADNQPQHF. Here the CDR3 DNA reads TGTGCCAGCAGTCTTAGACAGGGGGCCGATAATCAGCCCCAGCATTTT.

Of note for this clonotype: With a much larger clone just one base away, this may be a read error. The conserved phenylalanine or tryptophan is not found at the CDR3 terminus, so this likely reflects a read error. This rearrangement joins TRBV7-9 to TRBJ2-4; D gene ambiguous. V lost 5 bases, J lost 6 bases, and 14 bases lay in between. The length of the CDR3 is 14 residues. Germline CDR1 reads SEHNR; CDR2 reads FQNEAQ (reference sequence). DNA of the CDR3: TGTGCCAGCAGCCATCCCAGTACCGGAAACATTCAGTACCTC. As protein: CASSHPSTGNIQYL.

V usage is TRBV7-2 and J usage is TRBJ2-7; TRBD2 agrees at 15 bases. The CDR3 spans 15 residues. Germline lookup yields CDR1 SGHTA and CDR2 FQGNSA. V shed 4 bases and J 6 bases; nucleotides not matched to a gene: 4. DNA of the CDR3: TGTGCCAGCAGCTCGGGACTAGCGGGAGGACGCGAGCAGTACTTC. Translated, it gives CASSSGLAGGREQYF.

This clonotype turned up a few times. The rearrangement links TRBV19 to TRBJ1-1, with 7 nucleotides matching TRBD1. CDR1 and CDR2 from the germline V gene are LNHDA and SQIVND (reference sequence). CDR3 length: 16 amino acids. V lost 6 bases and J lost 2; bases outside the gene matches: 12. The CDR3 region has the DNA TGTGCCAGTAGGAGGATCGATTGGACAGGCAACACTGAAGCTTTCTTT. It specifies CASRRIDWTGNTEAFF.

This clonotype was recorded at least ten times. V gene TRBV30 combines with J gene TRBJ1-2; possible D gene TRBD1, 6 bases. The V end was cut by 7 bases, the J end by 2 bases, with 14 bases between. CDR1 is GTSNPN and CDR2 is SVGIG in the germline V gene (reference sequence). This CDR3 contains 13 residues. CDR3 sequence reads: CALVRGPNYGYTF. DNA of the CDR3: TGTGCCTTGGTTCGGGGGCCGAACTATGGCTACACCTTC.

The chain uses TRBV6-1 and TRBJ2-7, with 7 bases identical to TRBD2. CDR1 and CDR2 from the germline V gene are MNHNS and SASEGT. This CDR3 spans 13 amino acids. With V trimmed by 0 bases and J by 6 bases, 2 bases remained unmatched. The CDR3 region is CASSEAREGEQYF. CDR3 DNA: TGTGCCAGCAGTGAAGCGAGGGAGGGCGAGCAGTACTTC.

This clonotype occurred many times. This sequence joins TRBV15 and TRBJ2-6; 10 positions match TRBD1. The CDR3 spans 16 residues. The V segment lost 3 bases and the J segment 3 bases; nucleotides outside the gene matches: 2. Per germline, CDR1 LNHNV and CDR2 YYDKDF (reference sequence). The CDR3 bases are TGTGCCACCAGCAGGGGGACAGGGGTTGGGGCCAACGTCCTGACTTTC. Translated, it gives CATSRGTGVGANVLTF.

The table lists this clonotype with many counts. This CDR3 is CATSRGGAGEKLFF. The DNA for the CDR3 is TGTGCCACCAGCAGGGGGGGCGCCGGTGAAAAACTGTTTTTT. This chain joins TRBV15 and TRBJ1-4, with D possibly being TRBD1 (6 bases). Per the germline V gene, CDR1 is LNHNV and CDR2 is YYDKDF (reference sequence). The V end lost 3 bases, the J end lost 7 bases, and 12 bases lay between the germline ends. The CDR3 sequence is 14 residues long.

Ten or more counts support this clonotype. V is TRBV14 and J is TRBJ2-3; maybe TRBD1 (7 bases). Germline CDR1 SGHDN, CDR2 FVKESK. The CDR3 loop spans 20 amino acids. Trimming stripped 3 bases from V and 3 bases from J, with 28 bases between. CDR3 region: CASSHRQGMGWYGGTDTQYF. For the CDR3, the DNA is TGTGCCAGCAGCCACAGACAGGGAATGGGCTGGTACGGGGGAACAGATACGCAGTATTTT.

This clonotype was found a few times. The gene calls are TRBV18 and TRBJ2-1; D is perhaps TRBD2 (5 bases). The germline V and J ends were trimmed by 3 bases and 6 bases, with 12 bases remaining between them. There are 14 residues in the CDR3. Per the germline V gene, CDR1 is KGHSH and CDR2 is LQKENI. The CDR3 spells CASSPKASPNEQFF. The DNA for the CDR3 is TGTGCCAGCTCACCCAAGGCTAGCCCCAATGAGCAGTTCTTC.

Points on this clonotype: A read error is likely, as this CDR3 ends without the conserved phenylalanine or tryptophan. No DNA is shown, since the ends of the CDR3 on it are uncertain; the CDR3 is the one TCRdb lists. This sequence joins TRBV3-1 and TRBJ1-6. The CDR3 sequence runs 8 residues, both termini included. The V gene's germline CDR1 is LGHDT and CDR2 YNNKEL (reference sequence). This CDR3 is CASSLPTS.

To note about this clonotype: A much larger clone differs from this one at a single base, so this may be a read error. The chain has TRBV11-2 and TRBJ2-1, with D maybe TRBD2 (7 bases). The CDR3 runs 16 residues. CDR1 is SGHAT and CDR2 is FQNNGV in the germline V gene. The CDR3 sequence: CASSPGGLADYSEQFF. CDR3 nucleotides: TGTGCCAGCAGCCCCGGGGGGCTAGCGGATTACAGTGAGCAGTTCTTC.

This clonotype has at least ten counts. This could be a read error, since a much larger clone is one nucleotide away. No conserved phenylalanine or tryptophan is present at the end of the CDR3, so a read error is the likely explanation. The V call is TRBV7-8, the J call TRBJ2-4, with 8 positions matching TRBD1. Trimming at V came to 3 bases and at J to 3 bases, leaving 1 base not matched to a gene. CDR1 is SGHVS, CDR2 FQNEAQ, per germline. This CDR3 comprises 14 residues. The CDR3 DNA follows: TGTGCCAGCAGCTTGGACAGGGACAAAAACATTCAGTACCTC. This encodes CASSLDRDKNIQYL.

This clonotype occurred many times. CDR3 DNA: TGTGCCAGCAGCGCGACACTAGCGTCGGGCACAGATACGCAGTATTTT. This codes for CASSATLASGTDTQYF. The chain recombines TRBV9 with TRBJ2-3; 7 bases align to TRBD2. The CDR3 has 16 residues. V trimming: 3 bases; J trimming: 1 base; junction bases outside the gene matches: 8. Germline V gene data show CDR1 as SGDLS and CDR2 as YYNGEE. Full variable domain (outside the CDR3, taken from reference TRBV9 and TRBJ2-3): DSGVTQTPKHLITATGQRVTLRCSPRSGDLSVYWYQQSLDQGLQFLIQYYNGEERAKGNILERFSAQQFPDLHSELNLSSLELGDSALYFCASSATLASGTDTQYFGPGTRLTVL.

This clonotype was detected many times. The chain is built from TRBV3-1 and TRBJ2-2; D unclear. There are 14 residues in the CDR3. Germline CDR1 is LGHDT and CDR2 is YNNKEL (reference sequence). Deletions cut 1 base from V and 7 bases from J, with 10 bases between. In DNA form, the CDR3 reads TGTGCCAGCAGCCAAGGGCTCGATCGCGGGGAGCTGTTTTTT. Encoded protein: CASSQGLDRGELFF.